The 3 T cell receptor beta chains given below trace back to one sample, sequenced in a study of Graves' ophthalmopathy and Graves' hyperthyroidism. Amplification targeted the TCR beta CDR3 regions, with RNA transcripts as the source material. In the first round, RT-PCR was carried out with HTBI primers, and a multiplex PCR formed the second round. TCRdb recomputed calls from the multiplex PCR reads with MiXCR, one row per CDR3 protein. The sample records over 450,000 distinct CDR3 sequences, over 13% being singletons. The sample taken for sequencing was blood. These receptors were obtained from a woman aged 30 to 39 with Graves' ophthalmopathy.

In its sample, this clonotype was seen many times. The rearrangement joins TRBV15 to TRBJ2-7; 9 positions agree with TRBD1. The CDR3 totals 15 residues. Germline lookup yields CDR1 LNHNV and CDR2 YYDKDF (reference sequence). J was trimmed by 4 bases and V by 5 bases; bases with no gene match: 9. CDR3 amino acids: CATSDRGQGLYEQYF. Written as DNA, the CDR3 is TGTGCCACCAGCGACCGGGGACAGGGACTGTACGAGCAGTACTTC.

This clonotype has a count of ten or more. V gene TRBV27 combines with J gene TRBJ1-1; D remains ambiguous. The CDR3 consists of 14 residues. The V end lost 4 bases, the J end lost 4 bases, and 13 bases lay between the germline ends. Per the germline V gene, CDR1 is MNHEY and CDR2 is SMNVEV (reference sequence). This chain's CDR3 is CASSSHIGSTEAFF. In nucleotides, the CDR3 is TGTGCCAGCAGTTCCCATATAGGGAGCACTGAAGCTTTCTTT.

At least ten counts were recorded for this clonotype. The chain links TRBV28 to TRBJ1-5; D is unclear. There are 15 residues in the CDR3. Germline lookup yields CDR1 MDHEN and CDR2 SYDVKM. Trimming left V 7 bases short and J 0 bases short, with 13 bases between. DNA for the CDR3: TGTGCCAGCACCCAAGCTCGGAATAGCAATCAGCCCCAGCATTTT. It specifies CASTQARNSNQPQHF.